The rows below give T cell receptor beta chains drawn from one sample of a study of cytomegalovirus exposure and HLA in healthy donors. Sequenced by immunoSEQ multiplex PCR; TCRdb stores in-frame clones only, minus some. This sample yields tens of thousands of clones, of which roughly three quarters are seen a single time; around 3.5% belongs to the top ten. Sequenced input: PBMCs. All receptors derive from a man aged 25-45 years in good health and CMV-seronegative. CDR3s include the opening cysteine and the closing phenylalanine or tryptophan. The order of the fields is clone size, V gene, D gene, J gene, CDR3 protein, CDR3 DNA. The D gene is left open where the match is weak. Rows give clone size only sometimes, using once, few, many, or a class for an expanded clone.

>once|TRBV9|.|TRBJ1-3
CASSVGQSIGNTIYF
TGTGCCAGCAGCGTAGGACAAAGTATTGGAAACACCATATATTTT
>.|TRBV19|.|TRBJ1-1
CASSRAELTEAFF
TGTGCCAGTAGTAGAGCGGAGCTCACTGAAGCTTTCTTT
>.|TRBV27|.|TRBJ1-2
CASSLGAGVGGYTF
TGTGCCAGCAGTTTAGGGGCAGGGGTGGGCGGCTACACCTTC
>.|TRBV9|TRBD1|TRBJ2-7
CASSVEGTAYEQYF
TGTGCCAGCAGCGTAGAAGGGACAGCCTACGAGCAGTACTTC
>.|TRBV5-5|.|TRBJ2-7
CASSLPPAYEQYF
TGTGCCAGCAGCTTGCCCCCGGCCTACGAGCAGTACTTC
>.|TRBV7-9|TRBD1|TRBJ2-7
CSSSVSTARGEQYF
TGTTCCAGCAGCGTATCGACAGCCAGGGGGGAGCAGTACTTC
>few|TRBV5-4|.|TRBJ1-2
CASSLLTANYGYTF
TGTGCCAGCAGCTTGCTGACAGCAAACTATGGCTACACCTTC
>few|TRBV30|.|TRBJ1-2
CAWSAGEGYTF
TGTGCCTGGAGTGCAGGGGAGGGCTACACCTTC
>.|TRBV18|.|TRBJ2-7
CASSPSIRNYEQYF
TGTGCCAGCTCACCATCCATCAGGAACTACGAGCAGTACTTC
>.|TRBV5-1|.|TRBJ1-1
CASSLEQDTEAFF
TGCGCCAGCAGCCTGGAACAGGACACTGAAGCTTTCTTT
>few|TRBV10-3|TRBD1|TRBJ1-3
CAIRSTGDGNTIYF
TGTGCCATCAGGTCGACAGGGGATGGAAACACCATATATTTT
>.|TRBV10-3|.|TRBJ1-1
CAISVVRSNTEAFF
TGTGCCATCAGTGTCGTGAGGTCGAACACTGAAGCTTTCTTT
>.|TRBV18|TRBD1|TRBJ1-2
CASSSRDRVDYGYTF
TGTGCCAGCTCATCCCGGGACAGGGTCGACTATGGCTACACCTTC
>.|TRBV6-5|TRBD1|TRBJ2-7
CASSRQGARYEQYF
TGTGCCAGCAGCAGACAGGGGGCGCGATACGAGCAGTACTTC
>.|TRBV6-5|TRBD1|TRBJ1-6
CASSYSEGGEWSLHF
TGTGCCAGCAGTTACTCAGAAGGGGGCGAGTGGTCCCTCCACTTT
>once|TRBV7-2|.|TRBJ2-7
CASSPGAEQYF
TGTGCCAGCAGCCCTGGGGCCGAGCAGTACTTC
>.|TRBV19|.|TRBJ2-3
CASSIEGRADTQYF
TGTGCCAGTAGTATTGAAGGGAGAGCAGATACGCAGTATTTT
>.|TRBV11-1|.|TRBJ1-1
CASSRGLNTEAFF
TGTGCCAGCAGCAGGGGTTTGAACACTGAAGCTTTCTTT
>few|TRBV4-3|TRBD1|TRBJ2-3
CASSQDGTGGSDTQYF
TGCGCCAGCAGCCAAGACGGGACAGGGGGATCAGATACGCAGTATTTT
>.|TRBV5-6|.|TRBJ1-2
CASSPTTLKYGYTF
TGTGCCAGCAGCCCCACTACCTTGAAATATGGCTACACCTTC
>once|TRBV6-5|TRBD1|TRBJ2-7
CASTHPGQSYEQYF
TGTGCCAGCACCCACCCGGGACAGTCCTACGAGCAGTACTTC
>.|TRBV7-9|.|TRBJ2-5
CASSLPSRVGETQYF
TGCGCCAGCAGCTTACCCTCCCGGGTTGGAGAGACCCAGTACTTC
>.|TRBV11-2|TRBD1|TRBJ1-2
CASSPSWGTGVYGYTF
TGTGCCAGCAGCCCATCCTGGGGGACAGGTGTCTATGGCTACACCTTC
>once|TRBV14|.|TRBJ1-2
CASSNSGGYGYTF
TGTGCCAGCAGCAACTCGGGGGGGTATGGCTACACCTTC
>.|TRBV2|TRBD1|TRBJ1-1
CATIKQGARTEAFF
TGTGCCACCATCAAACAGGGGGCTAGGACTGAAGCTTTCTTT
>.|TRBV7-2|TRBD2|TRBJ2-5
CASSLATTAGGWETQYF
TGTGCCAGCAGCTTAGCGACTACCGCGGGGGGGTGGGAGACCCAGTACTTC
>.|TRBV29-1|TRBD1|TRBJ2-5
CSVEDLRQGARETQYF
TGCAGCGTTGAAGATCTCCGGCAGGGGGCTCGAGAGACCCAGTACTTC
>.|TRBV5-1|.|TRBJ2-7
CASSGGQRSYEQYF
TGCGCCAGCAGCGGAGGACAGCGGTCCTACGAGCAGTACTTC
>once|TRBV7-2|TRBD1|TRBJ1-5
CATSPTGNQPQHF
TGTGCCACCTCGCCGACAGGGAATCAGCCCCAGCATTTT
>.|TRBV15|.|TRBJ1-4
CATSREAASEKLFF
TGTGCCACCAGCAGAGAAGCGGCATCCGAAAAACTGTTTTTT
>.|TRBV7-8|.|TRBJ2-7
CASSLGQGPSYEQYF
TGTGCCAGCAGCTTAGGTCAGGGCCCCTCCTACGAGCAGTACTTC
>once|TRBV7-9|.|TRBJ2-1
CASSLFDRVASFNEQFF
TGTGCCAGCAGCTTATTTGATCGGGTTGCTAGTTTCAATGAGCAGTTCTTC
>.|TRBV30|TRBD1|TRBJ1-5
CAWSKQGWEPQHF
TGTGCCTGGAGTAAACAGGGGTGGGAGCCCCAGCATTTT
>few|TRBV27|.|TRBJ2-7
CASSLKPPGGGSEQYF
TGTGCCAGCAGTCTAAAACCTCCGGGTGGAGGGAGCGAGCAGTACTTC
>.|TRBV2|TRBD2|TRBJ2-3
CASSDLDGRGTDTQYF
TGTGCCAGCAGTGATCTGGACGGGAGGGGGACAGATACGCAGTATTTT
>.|TRBV2|TRBD1|TRBJ2-1
CASRQGVYEQFF
TGTGCCAGCAGACAGGGGGTCTATGAGCAGTTCTTC
>once|TRBV7-7|.|TRBJ1-3
CASSLGPDSSGNTIYF
TGTGCCAGCAGCTTAGGGCCCGATTCCTCTGGAAACACCATATATTTT
>.|TRBV10-2|TRBD2|TRBJ2-7
CASSETSGRTYEQYF
TGCGCCAGCAGTGAGACTAGCGGGAGGACGTACGAGCAGTACTTC
>.|TRBV6-5|TRBD1|TRBJ1-1
CASSPGGADTEAFF
TGTGCCAGCAGTCCAGGGGGCGCGGACACTGAAGCTTTCTTT
>.|TRBV30|.|TRBJ2-3
CAWRRGLSTDTQYF
TGTGCCTGGAGGAGAGGGCTAAGCACAGATACGCAGTATTTT
>.|TRBV11-2|.|TRBJ2-1
CASSTPKDSHSNEQFF
TGTGCCAGCAGCACCCCAAAAGATTCTCACTCCAATGAGCAGTTCTTC
>.|TRBV5-1|TRBD1|TRBJ2-6
CASSPGQAVNVLTF
TGCGCCAGCAGCCCGGGACAGGCGGTCAACGTCCTGACTTTC